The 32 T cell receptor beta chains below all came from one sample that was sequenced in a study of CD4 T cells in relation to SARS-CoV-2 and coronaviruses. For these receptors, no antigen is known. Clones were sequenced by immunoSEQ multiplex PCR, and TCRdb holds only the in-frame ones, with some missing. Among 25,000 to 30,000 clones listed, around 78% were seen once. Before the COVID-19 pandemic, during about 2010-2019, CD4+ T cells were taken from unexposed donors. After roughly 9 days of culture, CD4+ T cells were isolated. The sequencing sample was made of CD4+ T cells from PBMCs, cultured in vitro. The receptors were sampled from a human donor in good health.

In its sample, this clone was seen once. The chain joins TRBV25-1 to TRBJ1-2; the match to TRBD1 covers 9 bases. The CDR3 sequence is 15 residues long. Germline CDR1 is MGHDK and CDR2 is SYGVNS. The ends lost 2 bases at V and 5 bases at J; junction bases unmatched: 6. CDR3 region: CASSETTGTGYGYTF. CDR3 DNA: TGTGCCAGCAGTGAAACGACCGGGACAGGGTATGGCTACACCTTC.

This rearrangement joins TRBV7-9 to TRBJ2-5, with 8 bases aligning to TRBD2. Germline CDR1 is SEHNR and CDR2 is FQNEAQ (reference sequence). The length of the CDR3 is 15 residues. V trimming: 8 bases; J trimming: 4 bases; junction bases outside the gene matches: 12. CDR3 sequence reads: CASSVGSGGRETQYF. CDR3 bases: TGTGCCAGCTCCGTCGGATCGGGAGGGCGAGAGACCCAGTACTTC.

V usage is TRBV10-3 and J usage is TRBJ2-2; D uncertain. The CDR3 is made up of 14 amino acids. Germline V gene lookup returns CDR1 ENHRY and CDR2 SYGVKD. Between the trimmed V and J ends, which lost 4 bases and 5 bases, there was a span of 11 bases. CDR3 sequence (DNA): TGTGCCATCAGTGTTGAGCCGGAAACCGGGGAGCTGTTTTTT. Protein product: CAISVEPETGELFF.

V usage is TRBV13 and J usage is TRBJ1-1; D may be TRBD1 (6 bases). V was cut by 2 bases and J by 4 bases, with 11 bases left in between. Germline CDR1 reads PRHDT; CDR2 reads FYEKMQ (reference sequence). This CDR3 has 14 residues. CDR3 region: CASSLTGWATEAFF. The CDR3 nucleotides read TGTGCCAGCAGCTTAACAGGGTGGGCCACTGAAGCTTTCTTT.

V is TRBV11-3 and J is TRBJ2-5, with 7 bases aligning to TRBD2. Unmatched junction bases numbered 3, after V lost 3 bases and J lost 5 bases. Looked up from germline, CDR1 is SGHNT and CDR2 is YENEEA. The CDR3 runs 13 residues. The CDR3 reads CASSFGLGETQYF. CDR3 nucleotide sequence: TGTGCCAGCAGCTTCGGACTAGGGGAGACCCAGTACTTC.

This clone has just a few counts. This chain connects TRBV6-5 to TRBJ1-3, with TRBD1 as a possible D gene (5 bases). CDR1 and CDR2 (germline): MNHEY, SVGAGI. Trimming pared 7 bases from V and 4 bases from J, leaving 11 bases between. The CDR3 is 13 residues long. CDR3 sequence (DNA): TGTGCCAGCATGGGGGAATTGGGAAACACCATATATTTT. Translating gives CASMGELGNTIYF.

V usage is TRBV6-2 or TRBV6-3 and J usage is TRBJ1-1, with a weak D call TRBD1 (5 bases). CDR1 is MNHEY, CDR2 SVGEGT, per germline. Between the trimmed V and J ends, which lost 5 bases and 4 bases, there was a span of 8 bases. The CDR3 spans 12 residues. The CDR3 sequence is CASSEGSTEAFF. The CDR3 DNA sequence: TGTGCCAGCAGTGAGGGGAGCACTGAAGCTTTCTTT.

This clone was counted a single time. The CDR3 is CASSLLGGRRTDTQYF. The DNA for the CDR3 is TGTGCCAGCAGCTTATTAGGCGGGAGAAGGACAGATACGCAGTATTTT. V gene TRBV7-3 combines with J gene TRBJ2-3, with 7 bases fitting TRBD2. The CDR3 consists of 16 residues. Germline CDR1 and CDR2: SGHTA and FQGTGA. The trim removed 2 bases at V and 3 bases at J, leaving 8 bases unmatched.

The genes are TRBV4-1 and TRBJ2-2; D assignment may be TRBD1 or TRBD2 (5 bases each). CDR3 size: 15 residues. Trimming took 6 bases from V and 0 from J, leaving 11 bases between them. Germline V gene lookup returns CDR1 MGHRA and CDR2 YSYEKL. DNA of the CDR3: TGCGCCAGCAGGCCCCGGGGCGCGAACACCGGGGAGCTGTTTTTT. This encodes CASRPRGANTGELFF.

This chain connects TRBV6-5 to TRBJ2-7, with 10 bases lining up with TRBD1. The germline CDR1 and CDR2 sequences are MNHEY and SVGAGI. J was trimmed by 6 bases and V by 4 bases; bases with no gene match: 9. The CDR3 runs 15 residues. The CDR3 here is CASSSGQGVLGEQYF. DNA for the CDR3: TGTGCCAGCAGTTCCGGACAGGGGGTTTTGGGCGAGCAGTACTTC.

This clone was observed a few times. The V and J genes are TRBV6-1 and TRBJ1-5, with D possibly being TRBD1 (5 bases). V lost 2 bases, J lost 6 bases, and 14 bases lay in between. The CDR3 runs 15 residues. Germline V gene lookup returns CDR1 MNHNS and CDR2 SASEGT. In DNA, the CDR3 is TGTGCCAGCAGTGAACAACAGGATTCGGGTCAGCCCCAGCATTTT. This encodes CASSEQQDSGQPQHF.

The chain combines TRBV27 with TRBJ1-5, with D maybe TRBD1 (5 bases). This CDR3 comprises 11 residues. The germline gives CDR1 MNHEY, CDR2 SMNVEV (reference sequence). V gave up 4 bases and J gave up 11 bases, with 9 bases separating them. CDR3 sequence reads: CASSSGGTQHF. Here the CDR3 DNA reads TGTGCCAGCAGTTCCGGGGGGACCCAGCATTTT.

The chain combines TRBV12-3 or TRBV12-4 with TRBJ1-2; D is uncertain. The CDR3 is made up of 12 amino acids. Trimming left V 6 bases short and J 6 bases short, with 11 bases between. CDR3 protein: CASRPAGNGYTF. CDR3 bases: TGTGCCAGCAGACCAGCGGGCAATGGCTACACCTTC.

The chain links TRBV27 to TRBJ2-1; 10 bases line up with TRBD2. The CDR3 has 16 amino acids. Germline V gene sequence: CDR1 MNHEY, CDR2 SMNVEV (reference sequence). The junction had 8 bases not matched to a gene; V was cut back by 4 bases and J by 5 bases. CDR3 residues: CASSWASGRADNEQFF. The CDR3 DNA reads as TGTGCCAGCAGTTGGGCGAGCGGGAGGGCTGACAATGAGCAGTTCTTC.

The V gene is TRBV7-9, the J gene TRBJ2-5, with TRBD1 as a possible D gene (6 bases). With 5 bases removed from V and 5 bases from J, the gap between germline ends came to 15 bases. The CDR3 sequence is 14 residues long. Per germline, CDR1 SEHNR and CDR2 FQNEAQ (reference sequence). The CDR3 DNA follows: TGTGCCAGCAGCCCACAGGGATGGGAGGAGACCCAGTACTTC. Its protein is CASSPQGWEETQYF.

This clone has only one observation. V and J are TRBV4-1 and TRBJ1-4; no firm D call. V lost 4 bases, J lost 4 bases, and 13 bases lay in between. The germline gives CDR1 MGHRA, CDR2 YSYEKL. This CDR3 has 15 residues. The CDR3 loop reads CASSRPEGYNEKLFF. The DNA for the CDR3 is TGCGCCAGCAGCCGCCCTGAAGGGTATAATGAAAAACTGTTTTTT.

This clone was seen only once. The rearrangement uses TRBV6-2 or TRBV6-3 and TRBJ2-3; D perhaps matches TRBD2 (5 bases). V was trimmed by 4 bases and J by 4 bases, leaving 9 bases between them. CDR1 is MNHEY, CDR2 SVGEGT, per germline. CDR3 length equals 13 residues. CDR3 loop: CASSSLVPDTQYF. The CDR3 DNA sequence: TGTGCCAGCAGTTCACTAGTTCCAGATACGCAGTATTTT.

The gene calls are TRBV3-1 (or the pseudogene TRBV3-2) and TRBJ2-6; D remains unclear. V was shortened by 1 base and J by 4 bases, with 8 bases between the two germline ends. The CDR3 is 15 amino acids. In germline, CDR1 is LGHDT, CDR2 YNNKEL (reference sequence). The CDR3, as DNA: TGTGCCAGCAGCCAAGGAGCACCCGGGGCCAACGTCCTGACTTTC. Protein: CASSQGAPGANVLTF.

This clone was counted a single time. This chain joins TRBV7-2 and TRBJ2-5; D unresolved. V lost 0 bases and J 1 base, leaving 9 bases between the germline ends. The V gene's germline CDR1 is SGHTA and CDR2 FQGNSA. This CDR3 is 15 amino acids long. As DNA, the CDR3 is TGTGCCAGCAGCTTAGCGTGGACGGGCCAAGAGACCCAGTACTTC. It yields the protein CASSLAWTGQETQYF.

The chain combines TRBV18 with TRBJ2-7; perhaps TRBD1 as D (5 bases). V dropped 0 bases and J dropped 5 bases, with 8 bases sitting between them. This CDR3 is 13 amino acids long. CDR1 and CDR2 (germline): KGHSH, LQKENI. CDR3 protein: CASSPPSRDEQYF. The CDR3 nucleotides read TGTGCCAGCTCACCACCCTCCAGGGACGAGCAGTACTTC.

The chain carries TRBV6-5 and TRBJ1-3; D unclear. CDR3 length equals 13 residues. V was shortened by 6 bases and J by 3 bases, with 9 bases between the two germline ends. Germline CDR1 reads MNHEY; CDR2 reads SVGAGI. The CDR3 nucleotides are TGTGCCAGCAGATTGCCGGGTGGAAACACCATATATTTT. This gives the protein CASRLPGGNTIYF.

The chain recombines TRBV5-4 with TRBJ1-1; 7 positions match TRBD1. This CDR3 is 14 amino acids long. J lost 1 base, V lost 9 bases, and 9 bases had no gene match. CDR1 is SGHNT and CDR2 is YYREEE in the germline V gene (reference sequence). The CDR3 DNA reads TGTGCCAACGGGGACAGATCCAAGAACACTGAAGCTTTCTTT. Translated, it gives CANGDRSKNTEAFF.

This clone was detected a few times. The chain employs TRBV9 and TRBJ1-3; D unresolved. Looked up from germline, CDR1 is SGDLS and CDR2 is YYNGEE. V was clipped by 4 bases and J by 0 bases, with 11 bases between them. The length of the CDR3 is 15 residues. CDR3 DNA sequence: TGTGCCAGCAGCCCAGCCCCTGCCTCTGGAAACACCATATATTTT. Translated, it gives CASSPAPASGNTIYF.

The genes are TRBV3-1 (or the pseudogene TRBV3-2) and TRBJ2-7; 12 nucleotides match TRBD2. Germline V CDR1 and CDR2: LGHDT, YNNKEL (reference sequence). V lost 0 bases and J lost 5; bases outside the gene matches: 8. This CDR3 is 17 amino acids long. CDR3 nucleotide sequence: TGTGCCAGCAGCCAAGAACCCCCTAGCGGGAGGGGCGACGAGCAGTACTTC. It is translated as CASSQEPPSGRGDEQYF.

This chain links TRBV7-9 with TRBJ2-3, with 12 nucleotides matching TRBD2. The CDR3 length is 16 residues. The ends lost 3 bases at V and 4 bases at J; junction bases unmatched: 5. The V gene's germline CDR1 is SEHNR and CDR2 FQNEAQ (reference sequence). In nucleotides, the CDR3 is TGTGCCAGCAGCTTCGGACTAGCGGGAACCCCAGATACGCAGTATTTT. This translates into CASSFGLAGTPDTQYF. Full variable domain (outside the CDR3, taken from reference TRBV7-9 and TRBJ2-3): DTGVSQNPRHKITKRGQNVTFRCDPISEHNRLYWYRQTLGQGPEFLTYFQNEAQLEKSRLLSDRFSAERPKGSFSTLEIQRTEQGDSAMYLCASSFGLAGTPDTQYFGPGTRLTVL.

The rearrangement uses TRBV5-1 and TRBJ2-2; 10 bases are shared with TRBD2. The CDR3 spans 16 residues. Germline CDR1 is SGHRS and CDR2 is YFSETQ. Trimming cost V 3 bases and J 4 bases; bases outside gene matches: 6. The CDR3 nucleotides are TGCGCCAGCAGCTGGAACCCTAGCGGGAGCACCGGGGAGCTGTTTTTT. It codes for CASSWNPSGSTGELFF.

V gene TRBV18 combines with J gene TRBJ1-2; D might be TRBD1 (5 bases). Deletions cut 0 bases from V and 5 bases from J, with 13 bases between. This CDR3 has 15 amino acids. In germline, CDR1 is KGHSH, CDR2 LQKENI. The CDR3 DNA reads TGTGCCAGCTCACCACCTATCGGGACGGATTATGGCTACACCTTC. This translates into CASSPPIGTDYGYTF.

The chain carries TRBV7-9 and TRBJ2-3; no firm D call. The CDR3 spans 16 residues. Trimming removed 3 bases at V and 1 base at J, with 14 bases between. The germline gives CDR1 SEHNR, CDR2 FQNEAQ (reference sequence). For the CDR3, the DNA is TGTGCCAGCAGCTTGCGTCTGCTTGCGGGCACAGATACGCAGTATTTT. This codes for CASSLRLLAGTDTQYF.

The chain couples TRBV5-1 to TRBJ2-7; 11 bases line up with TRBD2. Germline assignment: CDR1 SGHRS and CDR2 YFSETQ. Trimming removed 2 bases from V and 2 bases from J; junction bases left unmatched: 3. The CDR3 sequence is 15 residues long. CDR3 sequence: CASSFGTSGPYEQYF. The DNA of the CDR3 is TGCGCCAGCAGCTTCGGGACTAGCGGACCCTACGAGCAGTACTTC.

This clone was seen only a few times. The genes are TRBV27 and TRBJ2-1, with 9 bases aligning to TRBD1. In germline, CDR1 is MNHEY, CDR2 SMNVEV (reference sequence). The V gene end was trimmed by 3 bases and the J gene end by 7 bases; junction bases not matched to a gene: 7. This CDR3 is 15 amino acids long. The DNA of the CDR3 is TGTGCCAGCAGTTTCCAGACAGGGGGTAGTAATGAGCAGTTCTTC. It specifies CASSFQTGGSNEQFF.

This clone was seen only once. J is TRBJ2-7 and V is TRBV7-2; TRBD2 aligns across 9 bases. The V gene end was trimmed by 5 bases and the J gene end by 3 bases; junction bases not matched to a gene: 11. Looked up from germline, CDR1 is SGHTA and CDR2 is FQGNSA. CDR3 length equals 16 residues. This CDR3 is CASSESIAGVGYEQYF. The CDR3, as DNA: TGTGCCAGCAGCGAGTCCATAGCGGGAGTGGGCTACGAGCAGTACTTC.

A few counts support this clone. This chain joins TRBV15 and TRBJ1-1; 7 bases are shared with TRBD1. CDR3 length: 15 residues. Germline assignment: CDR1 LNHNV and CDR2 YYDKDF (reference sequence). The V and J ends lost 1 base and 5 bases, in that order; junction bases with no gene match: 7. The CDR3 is CATSRGTGAQTEAFF. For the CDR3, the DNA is TGTGCCACCAGCAGAGGTACAGGGGCCCAGACTGAAGCTTTCTTT. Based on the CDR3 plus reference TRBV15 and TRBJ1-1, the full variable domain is DAMVIQNPRYQVTQFGKPVTLSCSQTLNHNVMYWYQQKSSQAPKLLFHYYDKDFNNEADTPDNFQSRRPNTSFCFLDIRSPGLGDTAMYLCATSRGTGAQTEAFFGQGTRLTVV.